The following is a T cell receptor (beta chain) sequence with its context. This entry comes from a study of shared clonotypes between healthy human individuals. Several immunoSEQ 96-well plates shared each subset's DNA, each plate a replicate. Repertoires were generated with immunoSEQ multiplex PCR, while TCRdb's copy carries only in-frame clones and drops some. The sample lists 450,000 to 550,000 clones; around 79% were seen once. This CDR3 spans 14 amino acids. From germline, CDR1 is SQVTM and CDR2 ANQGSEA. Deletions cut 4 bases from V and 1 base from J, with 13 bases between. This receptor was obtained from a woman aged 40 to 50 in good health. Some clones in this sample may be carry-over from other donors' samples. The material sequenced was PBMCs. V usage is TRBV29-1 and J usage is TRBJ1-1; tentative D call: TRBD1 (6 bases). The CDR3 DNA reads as TGCAGCGTTGTTCGCGGGGACACGAACACTGAAGCTTTCTTT. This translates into CSVVRGDTNTEAFF.